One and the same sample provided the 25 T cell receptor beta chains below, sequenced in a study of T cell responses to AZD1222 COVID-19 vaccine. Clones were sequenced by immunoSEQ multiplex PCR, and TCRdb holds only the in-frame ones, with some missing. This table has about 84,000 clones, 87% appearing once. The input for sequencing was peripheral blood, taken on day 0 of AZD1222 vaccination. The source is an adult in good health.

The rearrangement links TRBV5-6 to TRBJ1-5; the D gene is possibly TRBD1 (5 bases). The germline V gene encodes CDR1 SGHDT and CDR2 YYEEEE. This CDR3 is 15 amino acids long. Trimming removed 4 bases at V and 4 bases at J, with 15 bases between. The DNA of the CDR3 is TGTGCCAGCAGCCGCAGCGGGACGTTAAATCAGCCCCAGCATTTT. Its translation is CASSRSGTLNQPQHF. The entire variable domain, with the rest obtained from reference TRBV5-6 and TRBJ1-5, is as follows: DAGVTQSPTHLIKTRGQQVTLRCSPKSGHDTVSWYQQALGQGPQFIFQYYEEEERQRGNFPDRFSGHQFPNYSSELNVNALLLGDSALYLCASSRSGTLNQPQHFGDGTRLSIL.

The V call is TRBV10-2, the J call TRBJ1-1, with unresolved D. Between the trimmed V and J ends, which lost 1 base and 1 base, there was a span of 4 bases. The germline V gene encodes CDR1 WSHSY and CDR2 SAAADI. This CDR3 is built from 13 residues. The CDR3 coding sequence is TGCGCCAGCAGTGAGTACCGGAACACTGAAGCTTTCTTT. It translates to CASSEYRNTEAFF.

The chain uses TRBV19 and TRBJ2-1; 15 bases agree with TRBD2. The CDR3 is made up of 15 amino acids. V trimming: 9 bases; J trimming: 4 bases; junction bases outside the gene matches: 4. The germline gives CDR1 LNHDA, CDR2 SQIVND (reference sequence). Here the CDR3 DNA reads TGTGCCAGCTATGGGACTAGCGGGAGGTACAATGAGCAGTTCTTC. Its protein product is CASYGTSGRYNEQFF.

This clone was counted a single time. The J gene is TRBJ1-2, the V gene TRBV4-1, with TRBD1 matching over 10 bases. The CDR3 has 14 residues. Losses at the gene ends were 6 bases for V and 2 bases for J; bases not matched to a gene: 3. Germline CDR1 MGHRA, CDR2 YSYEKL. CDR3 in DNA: TGCGCCAGCAGACGGACAGGGGGGAACTATGGCTACACCTTC. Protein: CASRRTGGNYGYTF.

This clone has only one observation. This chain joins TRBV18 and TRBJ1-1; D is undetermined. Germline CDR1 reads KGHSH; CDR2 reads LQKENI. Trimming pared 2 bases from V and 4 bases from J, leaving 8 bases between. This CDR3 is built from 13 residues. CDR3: CASSPIVGTEAFF. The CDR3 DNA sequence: TGTGCCAGCTCACCAATCGTTGGCACTGAAGCTTTCTTT. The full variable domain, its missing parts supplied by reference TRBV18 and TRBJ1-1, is NAGVMQNPRHLVRRRGQEARLRCSPMKGHSHVYWYRQLPEEGLKFMVYLQKENIIDESGMPKERFSAEFPKEGPSILRIQQVVRGDSAAYFCASSPIVGTEAFFGQGTRLTVV.

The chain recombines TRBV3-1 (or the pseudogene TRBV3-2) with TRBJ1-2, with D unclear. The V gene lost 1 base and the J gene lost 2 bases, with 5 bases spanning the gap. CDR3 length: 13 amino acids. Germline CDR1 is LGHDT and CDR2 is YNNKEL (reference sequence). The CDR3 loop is CASSQGRNYGYTF. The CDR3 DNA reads TGTGCCAGCAGCCAAGGCAGAAACTATGGCTACACCTTC.

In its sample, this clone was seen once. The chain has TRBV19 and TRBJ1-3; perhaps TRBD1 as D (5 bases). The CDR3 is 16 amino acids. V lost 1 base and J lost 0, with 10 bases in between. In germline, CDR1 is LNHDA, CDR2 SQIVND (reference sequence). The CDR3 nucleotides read TGTGCCAGTAGTATAGCGGGGGACTACTCTGGAAACACCATATATTTT. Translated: CASSIAGDYSGNTIYF.

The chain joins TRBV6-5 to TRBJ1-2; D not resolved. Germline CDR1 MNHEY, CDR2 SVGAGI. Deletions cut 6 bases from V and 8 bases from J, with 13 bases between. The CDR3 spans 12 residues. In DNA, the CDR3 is TGTGCCAGCAGCTTCGAGCCGTTCGGCTACACCTTC. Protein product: CASSFEPFGYTF.

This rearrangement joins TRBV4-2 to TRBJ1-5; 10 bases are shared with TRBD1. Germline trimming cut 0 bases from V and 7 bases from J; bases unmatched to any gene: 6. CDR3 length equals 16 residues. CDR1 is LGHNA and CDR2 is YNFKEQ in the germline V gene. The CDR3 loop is CASSQERDRGRQPQHF. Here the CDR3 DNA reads TGTGCCAGCAGCCAAGAACGGGACAGGGGAAGGCAGCCCCAGCATTTT.

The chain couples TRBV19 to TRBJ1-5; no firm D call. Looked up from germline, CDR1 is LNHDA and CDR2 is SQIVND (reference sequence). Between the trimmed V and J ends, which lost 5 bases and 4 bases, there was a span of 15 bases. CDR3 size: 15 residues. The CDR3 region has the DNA TGTGCCAGTAGTGCTCAAGGGAATCCGAATCAGCCCCAGCATTTT. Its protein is CASSAQGNPNQPQHF.

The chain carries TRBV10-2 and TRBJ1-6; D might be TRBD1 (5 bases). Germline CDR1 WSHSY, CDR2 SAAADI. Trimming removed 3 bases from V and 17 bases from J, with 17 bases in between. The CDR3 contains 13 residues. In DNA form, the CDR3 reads TGCGCCAGCAGTGAATCGGGGACTCTTTCGGTCCACTTT. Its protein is CASSESGTLSVHF.

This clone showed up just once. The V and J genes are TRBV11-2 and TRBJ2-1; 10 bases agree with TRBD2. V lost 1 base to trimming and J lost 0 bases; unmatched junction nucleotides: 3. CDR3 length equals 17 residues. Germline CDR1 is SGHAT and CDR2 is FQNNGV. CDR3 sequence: CASSLGPSGGSYNEQFF. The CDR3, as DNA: TGTGCCAGCAGCTTAGGCCCTAGCGGGGGCTCCTACAATGAGCAGTTCTTC.

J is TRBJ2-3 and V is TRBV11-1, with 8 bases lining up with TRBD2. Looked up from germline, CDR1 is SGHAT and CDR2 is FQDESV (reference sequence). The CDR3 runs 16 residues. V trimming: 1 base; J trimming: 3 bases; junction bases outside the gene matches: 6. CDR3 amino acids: CASSLEGGRSTDTQYF. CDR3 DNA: TGTGCCAGCAGCTTAGAGGGCGGGAGGAGTACAGATACGCAGTATTTT.

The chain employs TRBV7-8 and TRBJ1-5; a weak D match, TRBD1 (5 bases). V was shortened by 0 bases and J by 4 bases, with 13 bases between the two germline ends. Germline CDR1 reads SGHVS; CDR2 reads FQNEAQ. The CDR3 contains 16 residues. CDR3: CASSLARAGRNQPQHF. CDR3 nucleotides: TGTGCCAGCAGCTTAGCAAGGGCAGGGAGGAATCAGCCCCAGCATTTT.

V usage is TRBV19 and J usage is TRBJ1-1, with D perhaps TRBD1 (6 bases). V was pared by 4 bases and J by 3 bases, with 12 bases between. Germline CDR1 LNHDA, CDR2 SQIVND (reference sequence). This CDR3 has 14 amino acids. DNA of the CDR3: TGTGCCAGTAGTACGAGGGCAGGGGACACTGAAGCTTTCTTT. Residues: CASSTRAGDTEAFF.

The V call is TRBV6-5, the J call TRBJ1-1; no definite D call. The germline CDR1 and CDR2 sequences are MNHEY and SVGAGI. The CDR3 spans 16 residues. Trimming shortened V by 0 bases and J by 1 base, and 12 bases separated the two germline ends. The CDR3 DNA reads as TGTGCCAGCAGTTACTCTGAGAGGGTCCAGAACACTGAAGCTTTCTTT. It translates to CASSYSERVQNTEAFF.

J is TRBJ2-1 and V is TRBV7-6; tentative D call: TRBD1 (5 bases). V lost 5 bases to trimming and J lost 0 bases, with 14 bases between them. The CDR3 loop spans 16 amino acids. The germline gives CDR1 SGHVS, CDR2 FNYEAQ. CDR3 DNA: TGTGCCAGCAGCCAAGGGGCGGCGAGCTCCTACAATGAGCAGTTCTTC. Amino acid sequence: CASSQGAASSYNEQFF. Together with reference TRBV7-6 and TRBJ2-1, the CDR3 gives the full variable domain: GAGVSQSPRYKVTKRGQDVALRCDPISGHVSLYWYRQALGQGPEFLTYFNYEAQQDKSGLPNDRFSAERPEGSISTLTIQRTEQRDSAMYRCASSQGAASSYNEQFFGPGTRLTVL.

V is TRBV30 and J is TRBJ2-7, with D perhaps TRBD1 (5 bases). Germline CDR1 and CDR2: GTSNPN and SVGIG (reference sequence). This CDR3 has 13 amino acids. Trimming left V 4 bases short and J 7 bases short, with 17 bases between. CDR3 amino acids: CAWTVQGLGEQYF. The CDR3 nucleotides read TGTGCCTGGACGGTGCAGGGCTTGGGGGAGCAGTACTTC.

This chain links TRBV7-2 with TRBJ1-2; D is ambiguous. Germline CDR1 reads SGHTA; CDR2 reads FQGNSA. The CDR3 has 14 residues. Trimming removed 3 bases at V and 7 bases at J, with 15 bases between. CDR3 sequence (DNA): TGTGCCAGCAGCTTGGGGATGGGTCCAACTGGCTACACCTTC. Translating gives CASSLGMGPTGYTF.

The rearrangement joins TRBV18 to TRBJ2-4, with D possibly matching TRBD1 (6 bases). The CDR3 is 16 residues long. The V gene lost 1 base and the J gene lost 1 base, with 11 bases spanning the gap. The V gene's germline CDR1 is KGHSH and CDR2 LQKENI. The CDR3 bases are TGTGCCAGCTCACCACAACAGGGCTCGGCCAAAAACATTCAGTACTTC. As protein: CASSPQQGSAKNIQYF.

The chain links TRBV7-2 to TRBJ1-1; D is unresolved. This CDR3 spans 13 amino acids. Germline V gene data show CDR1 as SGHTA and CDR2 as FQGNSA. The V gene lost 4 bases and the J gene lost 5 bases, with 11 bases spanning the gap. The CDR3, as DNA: TGTGCCAGCAGCTCCTTAATGCAGACTGAAGCTTTCTTT. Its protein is CASSSLMQTEAFF.

CDR3: CASSESRAGLTEAFF. The CDR3 region has the DNA TGCGCCAGCAGTGAGTCGAGGGCAGGGCTCACTGAAGCTTTCTTT. The chain carries TRBV10-1 and TRBJ1-1; possibly TRBD1 for D (5 bases). Between the trimmed V and J ends, which lost 0 bases and 4 bases, there was a span of 12 bases. Germline V gene sequence: CDR1 WNHNN, CDR2 SYGVQD (reference sequence). The CDR3 has 15 amino acids.

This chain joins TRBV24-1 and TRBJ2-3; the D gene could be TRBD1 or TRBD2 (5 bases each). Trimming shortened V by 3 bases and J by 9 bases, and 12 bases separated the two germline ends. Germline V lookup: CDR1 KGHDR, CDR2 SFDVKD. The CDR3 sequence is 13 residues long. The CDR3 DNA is TGTGCCACCAGTGATATAGGGGAGTCGACGCAGTATTTT. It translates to CATSDIGESTQYF.

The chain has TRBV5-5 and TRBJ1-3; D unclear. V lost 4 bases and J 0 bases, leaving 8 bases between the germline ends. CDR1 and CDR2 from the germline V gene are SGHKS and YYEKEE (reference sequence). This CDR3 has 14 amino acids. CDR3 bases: TGTGCCAGCAGCGCGGACTTCTCTGGAAACACCATATATTTT. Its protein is CASSADFSGNTIYF.

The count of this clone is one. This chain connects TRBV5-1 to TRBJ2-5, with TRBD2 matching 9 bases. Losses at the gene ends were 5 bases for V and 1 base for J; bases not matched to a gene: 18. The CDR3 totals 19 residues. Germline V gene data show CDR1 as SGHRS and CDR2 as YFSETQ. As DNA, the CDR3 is TGCGCCAGCAGTCGGGTACCAGCGGGAGGTCCAAGGAGCCAAGAGACCCAGTACTTC. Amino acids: CASSRVPAGGPRSQETQYF.